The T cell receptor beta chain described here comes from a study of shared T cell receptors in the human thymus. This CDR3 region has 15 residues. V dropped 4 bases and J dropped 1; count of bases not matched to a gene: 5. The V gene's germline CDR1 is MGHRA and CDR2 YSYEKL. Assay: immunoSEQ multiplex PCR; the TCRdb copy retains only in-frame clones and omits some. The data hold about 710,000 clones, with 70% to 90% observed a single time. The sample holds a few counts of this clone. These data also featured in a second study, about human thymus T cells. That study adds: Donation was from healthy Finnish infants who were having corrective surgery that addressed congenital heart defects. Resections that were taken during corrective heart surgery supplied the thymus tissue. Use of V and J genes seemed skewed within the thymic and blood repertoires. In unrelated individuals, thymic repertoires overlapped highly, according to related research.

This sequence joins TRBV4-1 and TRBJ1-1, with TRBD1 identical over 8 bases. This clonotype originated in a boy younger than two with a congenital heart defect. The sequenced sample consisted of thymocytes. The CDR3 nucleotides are TGCGCCAGCAGCCCCGGGACAGGTGAGAACACTGAAGCTTTCTTT. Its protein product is CASSPGTGENTEAFF.